Shown below are 13 T cell receptor beta chains from a single sample sequenced in a study of PD-1 blockade in classical Hodgkin lymphoma (TCRdb year 2020). Receptor amplification or capture employed the immunoSEQ multiplex PCR assay. TCRdb obtained this table from immuneACCESS and retained in-frame rearrangements with V and J assigned. These tables miss some clones; where compared with another copy, unresolved V genes account for less than half of the shortfall, and the remainder is unexplained. In this sample the table shows over 25,000 clones, 85% to 95% of which occur a single time. The leading ten clones occupy roughly 2% of the sample. The meaning of the sample's time point label: newly diagnosed, previously untreated cHL patient sample. What was sequenced was peripheral blood mononuclear cells (PBMCs). All receptors derive from a human donor with classical Hodgkin lymphoma.

The chain couples TRBV7-2 to TRBJ2-1; 11 nucleotides align to TRBD1. This CDR3 is built from 17 residues. Per germline, CDR1 SGHTA and CDR2 FQGNSA. V dropped 5 bases and J dropped 5; count of bases not matched to a gene: 11. The CDR3 protein is CASSATPGTGGDNEQFF. In nucleotides, the CDR3 is TGTGCCAGCAGCGCTACTCCCGGGACAGGGGGTGACAATGAGCAGTTCTTC. Based on the CDR3 plus reference TRBV7-2 and TRBJ2-1, the full variable domain is GAGVSQSPSNKVTEKGKDVELRCDPISGHTALYWYRQSLGQGLEFLIYFQGNSAPDKSGLPSDRFSAERTGGSVSTLTIQRTQQEDSAVYLCASSATPGTGGDNEQFFGPGTRLTVL.

This rearrangement joins TRBV2 to TRBJ2-7, with D perhaps TRBD1 (5 bases). Germline V CDR1 and CDR2: SNHLY, FYNNEI. The CDR3 covers 12 residues. Trimming shortened V by 5 bases and J by 7 bases, and 12 bases separated the two germline ends. The CDR3 here is CASSRTPGEQYF. In nucleotides, the CDR3 is TGTGCCAGCAGTAGGACCCCAGGGGAGCAGTACTTC.

The chain is built from TRBV27 and TRBJ2-5, with 10 positions matching TRBD2. The CDR3 runs 19 residues. Germline V gene sequence: CDR1 MNHEY, CDR2 SMNVEV (reference sequence). Trimming cost V 5 bases and J 6 bases; bases outside gene matches: 21. The CDR3 loop is CASSPGASGSEWFLKTQYF. The CDR3 DNA sequence: TGTGCCAGCAGTCCCGGGGCTAGCGGGAGTGAATGGTTTCTAAAGACCCAGTACTTC.

This chain uses TRBV7-9 with TRBJ2-7, with unresolved D. Trimming took off 2 bases at V and 5 bases at J, with 7 bases between the two ends. The CDR3 runs 12 residues. From germline, CDR1 is SEHNR and CDR2 FQNEAQ (reference sequence). The DNA of the CDR3 is TGTGCCAGCAGCTTATGGCCGGACGAGCAGTACTTC. This codes for CASSLWPDEQYF.

V and J are TRBV11-3 and TRBJ2-3; the D is unclear. Trimming removed 5 bases at V and 2 bases at J, with 8 bases between. The CDR3 length is 13 residues. CDR1 and CDR2 from the germline V gene are SGHNT and YENEEA. CDR3 protein: CASSPSSTDTQYF. The CDR3 nucleotides read TGTGCCAGCAGCCCCTCCTCCACAGATACGCAGTATTTT.

Regarding this clone: The junction and the germline gene differ at one end; a read error may be behind it. The gene calls are TRBV11-1 and TRBJ1-1; no definite D call. CDR1 is SGHAT, CDR2 FQDESV, per germline (reference sequence). This CDR3 contains 16 residues. The CDR3 loop reads CASTVGRLLMNTEAFF. CDR3 nucleotides: TGTGCGAGCACGGTCGGCCGGCTCCTCATGAACACTGAAGCTTTCTTT.

Concerning this clone itself: One end of the junction is discordant with germline, which a read error may explain. V and J are TRBV5-1 and TRBJ2-3; TRBD2 aligns across 10 bases. The CDR3 sequence is 17 residues long. Germline V lookup: CDR1 SGHRS, CDR2 YFSETQ. CDR3 region: CASSQNVYLAGADTQYF. CDR3 DNA sequence: TGCGCCAGCAGCCAAAATGTTTACCTAGCGGGAGCAGACACGCAGTATTTT.

The rearrangement uses TRBV7-9 and TRBJ2-3; D could derive from TRBD1 or TRBD2 (6 bases each). V was cut by 1 base and J by 2 bases, with 10 bases left in between. Germline loops: CDR1 SEHNR, CDR2 FQNEAQ (reference sequence). The CDR3 is made up of 15 amino acids. DNA for the CDR3: TGTGCCAGCAGCTTAGGAGGGGGGAACACAGATACGCAGTATTTT. Translating gives CASSLGGGNTDTQYF.

The chain uses TRBV7-8 and TRBJ2-1; no firm D call. The V end was cut by 4 bases, the J end by 7 bases, with 38 bases between. The CDR3 runs 22 residues. Germline-derived CDR1 and CDR2 are SGHVS and FQNEAQ. This chain's CDR3 is CASSYRARAFPSPASPHNEQFF. CDR3 DNA: TGTGCCAGCAGCTATAGGGCCCGGGCTTTTCCTAGTCCCGCTAGTCCTCATAATGAGCAGTTCTTC.

This clone turned up a few times. The chain is built from TRBV5-1 and TRBJ2-1; maybe TRBD2 (6 bases). V was cut by 2 bases and J by 0 bases, with 12 bases left in between. Germline CDR1 reads SGHRS; CDR2 reads YFSETQ. This CDR3 has 16 amino acids. The CDR3 loop is CASSFLAGSSYNEQFF. The CDR3, as DNA: TGCGCCAGCAGCTTCCTTGCGGGGAGCTCCTACAATGAGCAGTTCTTC.

Note on this clone: A read error may account for a junction end that differs from germline. The rearrangement joins TRBV7-7 to TRBJ2-5; D call uncertain. The CDR3 runs to 13 residues. Per germline, CDR1 SSHAT and CDR2 FNYEAQ (reference sequence). The CDR3 nucleotides read TGTGCTAGCAGCTTCCTCCTCGCGGAGACCCAGTACTTC. This sequence encodes CASSFLLAETQYF.

This clone is a singleton in its sample. V and J are TRBV5-4 and TRBJ2-2, with D possibly being TRBD2 (5 bases). Between the trimmed V and J ends, which lost 2 bases and 1 base, there was a span of 12 bases. This CDR3 region has 16 residues. Germline V gene data show CDR1 as SGHNT and CDR2 as YYREEE (reference sequence). CDR3 coding DNA: TGTGCCAGCAGCTTCGGGGTGGGGAGGAACACCGGGGAGCTGTTTTTT. It translates to CASSFGVGRNTGELFF.

The chain recombines TRBV29-1 with TRBJ2-7; 9 nucleotides agree with TRBD2. Trimming took 1 base from V and 0 from J; bases not matched to a gene: 7. This CDR3 comprises 16 residues. Germline assignment: CDR1 SQVTM and CDR2 ANQGSEA. The CDR3 DNA follows: TGCAGCGTTGAAGGGGGCCTAGCGGGGAACTCCTACGAGCAGTACTTC. This codes for CSVEGGLAGNSYEQYF.